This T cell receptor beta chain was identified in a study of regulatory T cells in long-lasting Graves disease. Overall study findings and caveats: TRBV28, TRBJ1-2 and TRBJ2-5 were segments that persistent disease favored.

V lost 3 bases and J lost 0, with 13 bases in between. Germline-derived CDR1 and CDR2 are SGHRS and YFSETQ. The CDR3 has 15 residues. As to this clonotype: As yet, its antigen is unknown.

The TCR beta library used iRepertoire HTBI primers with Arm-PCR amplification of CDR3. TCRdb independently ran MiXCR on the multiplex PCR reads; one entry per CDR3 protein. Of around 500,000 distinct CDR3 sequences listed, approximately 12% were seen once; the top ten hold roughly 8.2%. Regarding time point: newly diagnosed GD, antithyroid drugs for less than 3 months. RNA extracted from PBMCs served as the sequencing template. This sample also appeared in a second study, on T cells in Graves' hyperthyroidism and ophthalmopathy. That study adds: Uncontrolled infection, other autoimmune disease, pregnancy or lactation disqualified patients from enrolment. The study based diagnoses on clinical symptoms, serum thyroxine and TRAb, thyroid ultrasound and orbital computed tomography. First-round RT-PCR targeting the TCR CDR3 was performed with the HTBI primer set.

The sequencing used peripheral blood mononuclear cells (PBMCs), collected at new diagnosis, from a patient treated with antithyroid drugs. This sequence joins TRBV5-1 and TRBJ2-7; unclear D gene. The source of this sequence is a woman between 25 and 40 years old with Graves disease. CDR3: CASSSLTASSYEQYF. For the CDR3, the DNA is TGCGCCAGCAGCTCCTTGACGGCCAGCTCCTACGAGCAGTACTTC.